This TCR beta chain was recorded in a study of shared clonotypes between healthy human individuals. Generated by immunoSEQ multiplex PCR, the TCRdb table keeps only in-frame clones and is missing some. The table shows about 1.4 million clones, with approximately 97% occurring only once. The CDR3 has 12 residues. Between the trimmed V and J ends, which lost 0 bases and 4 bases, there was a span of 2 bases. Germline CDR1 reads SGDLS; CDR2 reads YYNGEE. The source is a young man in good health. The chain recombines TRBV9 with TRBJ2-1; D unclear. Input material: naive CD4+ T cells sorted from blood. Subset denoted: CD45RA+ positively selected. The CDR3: CASSVVYNEQFF. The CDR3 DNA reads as TGTGCCAGCAGCGTAGTTTACAATGAGCAGTTCTTC.